Presented here are 18 T cell receptor beta chains from one specimen sequenced in a study of cytomegalovirus exposure and HLA in healthy donors (dated by TCRdb to the late 2010s). The library came from the immunoSEQ multiplex PCR assay. The multiplex PCR relied on a mix of 60 forward primers for TCR Vbeta segments and 13 reverse primers for TCR Jbeta segments. In its TCRdb copy, this immuneACCESS table keeps in-frame sequences only and misses some clones. Where compared with another copy, unresolved V genes explain less than half of these, and the others have no known cause. In all, the sample holds fewer than 200,000 clones, and around 72% of those were seen once. Approximately 1.3% of the sample is in the top ten clones. The source material was PBMCs. The receptors come from a man aged 18-30 years in good health and CMV-seronegative.

The gene calls are TRBV27 and TRBJ2-3; 10 bases are shared with TRBD1. The germline V gene has CDR1 MNHEY and CDR2 SMNVEV (reference sequence). V was pared by 4 bases and J by 4 bases, with 2 bases of the junction left unmatched. This CDR3 comprises 14 residues. CDR3 coding DNA: TGTGCCAGCAGTTCCGGACAGGGGGCAGATACGCAGTATTTT. Translated, it gives CASSSGQGADTQYF.

This clone was observed a few times. V usage is TRBV5-4 and J usage is TRBJ2-3; 9 positions agree with TRBD2. The germline CDR1 and CDR2 sequences are SGHNT and YYREEE (reference sequence). V lost 4 bases and J lost 6; bases outside the gene matches: 6. This CDR3 is built from 14 residues. The DNA for the CDR3 is TGTGCCAGCAGCCGAGCGGGGGGACGCGATACGCAGTATTTT. Protein product: CASSRAGGRDTQYF.

The chain uses TRBV4-3 and TRBJ2-4; TRBD2 agrees at 8 bases. Losses at the gene ends were 1 base for V and 1 base for J; bases not matched to a gene: 3. CDR1 LGHNA and CDR2 YSLEER come from the germline V gene. This CDR3 has 16 amino acids. Here the CDR3 reads CASSQVSGVAKNIQYF. CDR3 coding DNA: TGCGCCAGCAGCCAAGTTAGCGGGGTGGCCAAAAACATTCAGTACTTC.

The chain employs TRBV21-1 and TRBJ1-2. TRBV21-1 is assigned pseudogene status. CDR3 length: 15 amino acids. CDR3: CASSKGGPGGYGYTF. For the CDR3, the DNA is TGTGCCAGCAGCAAAGGAGGCCCGGGAGGCTATGGCTACACCTTC.

In the case of this clone: The sample holds other DNA sequences that translate to the same CDR3. The gene calls are TRBV7-6 and TRBJ2-1; 10 bases map to TRBD2. The germline V gene encodes CDR1 SGHVS and CDR2 FNYEAQ. There are 16 residues in the CDR3. Unmatched junction bases numbered 10, after V lost 5 bases and J lost 6 bases. CDR3 sequence reads: CASSPIASGRVNEQFF. The CDR3 nucleotides are TGTGCCAGCAGCCCTATTGCCAGCGGGAGGGTCAATGAGCAGTTCTTC.

The chain combines TRBV30 with TRBJ2-7, with 8 bases that match TRBD2. Unmatched junction bases numbered 13, after V lost 6 bases and J lost 3 bases. This CDR3 has 15 amino acids. CDR1 and CDR2 (germline): GTSNPN, SVGIG (reference sequence). This chain's CDR3 is CACTPSELADYEQYF. CDR3 nucleotide sequence: TGTGCCTGCACCCCATCGGAACTAGCGGACTACGAGCAGTACTTC.

The gene calls are TRBV15 and TRBJ2-5; TRBD2 matches at 8 bases. Germline V gene sequence: CDR1 LNHNV, CDR2 YYDKDF (reference sequence). CDR3 length: 15 amino acids. The V segment lost 1 base and the J segment 5 bases; nucleotides outside the gene matches: 6. The CDR3 is CATSRGGREAETQYF. Written as DNA, the CDR3 is TGTGCCACCAGCAGAGGGGGGCGGGAGGCGGAGACCCAGTACTTC.

This clone came up a few times. The V call is TRBV18, the J call TRBJ2-6, with 7 bases aligning to TRBD1. Unmatched junction bases numbered 1, after V lost 3 bases and J lost 2 bases. This CDR3 region has 15 residues. Germline V gives CDR1 KGHSH, CDR2 LQKENI. This CDR3 reads CASSPDRAGANVLTF. The CDR3 DNA reads TGTGCCAGCTCACCTGACAGGGCTGGGGCCAACGTCCTGACTTTC.

A note on this clone: Other DNA sequences within the sample encode an identical CDR3. CDR3 amino acids: CASSLGLAYEQYF. The CDR3 bases are TGTGCCAGCAGCTTAGGACTAGCGTACGAGCAGTACTTC. The chain carries TRBV7-2 and TRBJ2-7; 8 bases match TRBD2. The length of the CDR3 is 13 residues. The J segment lost 4 bases and the V segment lost 1 base, leaving 0 bases of the junction unmatched. The germline gives CDR1 SGHTA, CDR2 FQGNSA. The full variable domain, completed using reference TRBV7-2 and TRBJ2-7, is GAGVSQSPSNKVTEKGKDVELRCDPISGHTALYWYRQSLGQGLEFLIYFQGNSAPDKSGLPSDRFSAERTGGSVSTLTIQRTQQEDSAVYLCASSLGLAYEQYFGPGTRLTVT.

The chain recombines TRBV6-5 with TRBJ2-7; 12 bases line up with TRBD2. Germline lookup yields CDR1 MNHEY and CDR2 SVGAGI. The trim removed 10 bases at V and 3 bases at J, leaving 7 bases unmatched. The CDR3 runs 14 residues. CDR3 sequence reads: CATRGLAGNYEQYF. The CDR3 nucleotides read TGTGCCACCCGAGGACTAGCGGGGAACTACGAGCAGTACTTC.

The rearrangement links TRBV7-6 to TRBJ2-5; weak D call: TRBD2 (6 bases). V lost 5 bases and J lost 5, with 12 bases in between. Per the germline V gene, CDR1 is SGHVS and CDR2 is FNYEAQ. The CDR3 length is 13 residues. As DNA, the CDR3 is TGTGCCAGCAGCCCCTGGGAGGCCGAGACCCAGTACTTC. It yields the protein CASSPWEAETQYF. Together with reference TRBV7-6 and TRBJ2-5, the CDR3 gives the full variable domain: GAGVSQSPRYKVTKRGQDVALRCDPISGHVSLYWYRQALGQGPEFLTYFNYEAQQDKSGLPNDRFSAERPEGSISTLTIQRTEQRDSAMYRCASSPWEAETQYFGPGTRLLVL.

The V call is TRBV2, the J call TRBJ1-1; weak D call: TRBD1 (5 bases). V lost 3 bases and J 4 bases, leaving 12 bases between the germline ends. The length of the CDR3 is 14 residues. Germline CDR1 SNHLY, CDR2 FYNNEI. The CDR3 is CASSERGGSTEAFF. The CDR3 DNA reads as TGTGCCAGCAGTGAGAGGGGAGGGAGCACTGAAGCTTTCTTT.

Turning to this clone: Within the sample, other DNA sequences also encode this same CDR3. The chain links TRBV6-5 to TRBJ2-7; 11 nucleotides agree with TRBD2. The CDR3 is 15 residues long. Looked up from germline, CDR1 is MNHEY and CDR2 is SVGAGI. The V segment lost 6 bases and the J segment 1 base; nucleotides outside the gene matches: 5. The CDR3 DNA is TGTGCCAGCAGCCGAACTAGCGGGGGTTCCTACGAGCAGTACTTC. It translates to CASSRTSGGSYEQYF.

The rearrangement uses TRBV7-2 and TRBJ2-7, with TRBD2 matching 7 bases. Germline trimming cut 1 base from V and 4 bases from J; bases unmatched to any gene: 7. The CDR3 covers 15 residues. From germline, CDR1 is SGHTA and CDR2 FQGNSA. This CDR3 is CASSLGGGSSYEQYF. As DNA, the CDR3 is TGTGCCAGCAGCTTAGGGGGCGGGAGCTCGTACGAGCAGTACTTC.

This chain joins TRBV25-1 and TRBJ2-5, with 9 bases lining up with TRBD1. TRBJ2-7 matches the DNA end more closely, so the J call is doubtful. The CDR3 runs to 13 residues. Germline V gives CDR1 MGHDK, CDR2 SYGVNS. The CDR3 sequence: CASSRGQGYEQYF. CDR3 DNA: TGTGCCAGCAGTCGTGGACAGGGGTACGAGCAGTACTTC.

In its sample, this clone was seen a few times. The chain's CDR3 is CASSQRSGRGSGELFF. CDR3 bases: TGTGCCAGCAGCCAACGTAGCGGGAGAGGGTCCGGGGAGCTGTTTTTT. The chain joins TRBV7-2 to TRBJ2-2, with 9 bases aligning to TRBD2. Germline CDR1 SGHTA, CDR2 FQGNSA. The CDR3 runs 16 residues. The J segment lost 6 bases and the V segment lost 5 bases, leaving 10 bases of the junction unmatched.

The chain combines TRBV2 with TRBJ2-6, with 13 nucleotides matching TRBD2. Trimming at V came to 4 bases and at J to 4 bases, leaving 4 bases not matched to a gene. The V gene's germline CDR1 is SNHLY and CDR2 FYNNEI. This CDR3 region has 17 residues. In DNA form, the CDR3 reads TGTGCCAGCAGTGCGACTAGCGGGAGGTTCGGGGCCAACGTCCTGACTTTC. Translating it yields CASSATSGRFGANVLTF.

The V gene is TRBV27, the J gene TRBJ2-2; D call uncertain. CDR1 and CDR2 (germline): MNHEY, SMNVEV (reference sequence). CDR3 length: 13 residues. V gave up 4 bases and J gave up 0 bases, with 3 bases separating them. Here the CDR3 reads CASSSSNTGELFF. The DNA of the CDR3 is TGTGCCAGCAGTTCGTCGAACACCGGGGAGCTGTTTTTT.